Below, 30 T cell receptor beta chains from the same sample are listed, as sequenced in a study of T cell clones after liver transplantation (dated by TCRdb to between 2017 and 2020). The receptor library was made with the immunoSEQ multiplex PCR assay. Imported from immuneACCESS, the table was reduced by TCRdb to in-frame sequences with V and J called. These copies leave out some clones; in studies compared against another copy, an unresolved V gene accounts for under half, and the cause of the remainder is not known. This sample holds 50,000 or so clones; 70% to 90% were observed only once. Approximately 15% of the sample rests with the top ten. The material sequenced was CD8+ T cells from blood, taken 12 months after liver transplant. The source of these receptors is a human patient who received a liver transplant. After a transplant, the graft donor may have provided part of the T cells.

The CDR3 sequence is CASSLVLASGREEETQYF. DNA for the CDR3: TGTGCCAGCAGCTTAGTATTGGCTAGCGGGAGGGAAGAAGAGACCCAGTACTTC. The gene calls are TRBV7-8 and TRBJ2-5; TRBD2 matches 12 bases. CDR1 SGHVS and CDR2 FQNEAQ come from the germline V gene. With V trimmed by 1 base and J by 3 bases, 9 bases remained unmatched. CDR3 length: 18 residues.

This rearrangement joins TRBV9 to TRBJ2-7; 8 nucleotides line up with TRBD2. Germline V gives CDR1 SGDLS, CDR2 YYNGEE. The CDR3 is made up of 14 amino acids. J was trimmed by 3 bases and V by 3 bases; bases with no gene match: 5. This CDR3 is CASSAGGDYYEQYF. The CDR3 region has the DNA TGTGCCAGCAGCGCCGGGGGGGACTACTACGAGCAGTACTTC.

The rearrangement joins TRBV4-1 to TRBJ2-7, with D hard to call. The germline V and J ends were trimmed by 0 bases and 3 bases, with 9 bases remaining between them. Germline V gives CDR1 MGHRA, CDR2 YSYEKL. The length of the CDR3 is 14 residues. CDR3 coding DNA: TGCGCCAGCAGCCAAGAACCTGGCTTCTACGAGCAGTACTTC. Translating it yields CASSQEPGFYEQYF.

The chain combines TRBV28 with TRBJ2-2; TRBD2 aligns across 7 bases. The CDR3 length is 18 residues. J gave up 0 bases and V 3 bases, and 10 bases lay outside the gene matches. Looked up from germline, CDR1 is MDHEN and CDR2 is SYDVKM. This chain's CDR3 is CASSFLQAGMANTGELFF. DNA for the CDR3: TGTGCCAGCAGTTTCCTTCAAGCGGGAATGGCGAACACCGGGGAGCTGTTTTTT.

The chain couples TRBV29-1 to TRBJ2-5; D not resolved. Germline loops: CDR1 SQVTM, CDR2 ANQGSEA. The CDR3 extends over 13 amino acids. V lost 4 bases, J lost 1 base, and 10 bases lay in between. The CDR3 DNA reads TGCAGCGTTGGTTGGCGCTCCCAAGAGACCCAGTACTTC. It translates to CSVGWRSQETQYF.

The rearrangement links TRBV19 to TRBJ2-1, with TRBD1 identical over 9 bases. Germline CDR1 and CDR2: LNHDA and SQIVND (reference sequence). CDR3 size: 14 residues. Losses at the gene ends were 10 bases for V and 3 bases for J; bases not matched to a gene: 7. The CDR3 nucleotides are TGTGCCATCGCAGACAGGGGGGACTACAATGAGCAGTTCTTC. Its protein is CAIADRGDYNEQFF.

The rearrangement uses TRBV19 and TRBJ1-1; 8 nucleotides line up with TRBD1. The V gene's germline CDR1 is LNHDA and CDR2 SQIVND (reference sequence). The CDR3 sequence is 12 residues long. V lost 9 bases and J lost 6; bases outside the gene matches: 6. DNA for the CDR3: TGTGCCAGCAGGGGGCTAAAATCTGAAGCTTTCTTT. It encodes CASRGLKSEAFF.

V and J are TRBV6-1 and TRBJ2-5; no clear D gene. This CDR3 comprises 14 residues. Germline assignment: CDR1 MNHNS and CDR2 SASEGT. V was pared by 5 bases and J by 1 base, with 11 bases between. CDR3 DNA: TGTGCCAGCAGTAACGAACCCGTCCAAGAGACCCAGTACTTC. Translation gives CASSNEPVQETQYF.

In DNA form, the CDR3 reads TGTGCCAGCAGCTTGCCCAGTGACAGTTTGAACACTGAAGCTTTCTTT. It encodes CASSLPSDSLNTEAFF. The rearrangement joins TRBV7-8 to TRBJ1-1, with a tentative D call TRBD1 (5 bases). This CDR3 is built from 16 residues. The germline V gene encodes CDR1 SGHVS and CDR2 FQNEAQ. With 3 bases removed from V and 0 bases from J, the gap between germline ends came to 14 bases.

This clone has just a few counts. The chain uses TRBV27 and TRBJ2-7; TRBD2 matches 7 bases. Unmatched junction bases numbered 10, after V lost 5 bases and J lost 3 bases. Germline V gene sequence: CDR1 MNHEY, CDR2 SMNVEV (reference sequence). The CDR3 covers 15 residues. This chain's CDR3 is CASSPKAGRHYEQYF. The CDR3 DNA reads as TGTGCCAGCAGTCCAAAAGCGGGAAGACACTACGAGCAGTACTTC.

This chain connects TRBV19 to TRBJ1-1, with D unclear. CDR3 length equals 11 residues. CDR1 LNHDA and CDR2 SQIVND come from the germline V gene (reference sequence). With 4 bases removed from V and 8 bases from J, the gap between germline ends came to 8 bases. The CDR3 DNA reads as TGTGCCAGTAGTACCCTCCCGGAAGCTTTCTTT. Translated: CASSTLPEAFF.

The chain couples TRBV30 to TRBJ2-7; 8 positions agree with TRBD2. The CDR3 has 14 amino acids. J was trimmed by 5 bases and V by 4 bases; bases with no gene match: 10. Germline assignment: CDR1 GTSNPN and CDR2 SVGIG (reference sequence). The CDR3 sequence: CAWTAGAGVNEQYF. The CDR3 DNA reads TGTGCCTGGACCGCCGGAGCGGGAGTCAACGAGCAGTACTTC.

This clone occurred once. This sequence joins TRBV28 and TRBJ2-1; 8 bases agree with TRBD2. The V segment lost 3 bases and the J segment 6 bases; nucleotides outside the gene matches: 4. CDR1 and CDR2 from the germline V gene are MDHEN and SYDVKM. The CDR3 consists of 14 residues. Here the CDR3 reads CASSFVAGINEQFF. For the CDR3, the DNA is TGTGCCAGCAGTTTTGTAGCGGGGATCAATGAGCAGTTCTTC.

The chain links TRBV7-9 to TRBJ2-7, with 7 nucleotides matching TRBD2. The ends lost 4 bases at V and 2 bases at J; junction bases unmatched: 8. Germline V CDR1 and CDR2: SEHNR, FQNEAQ (reference sequence). The CDR3 covers 15 residues. The CDR3 sequence: CASSSWEGNPYEQYF. Written as DNA, the CDR3 is TGTGCCAGCAGCTCCTGGGAGGGAAACCCCTACGAGCAGTACTTC. The variable domain in full, with the rest retrieved from reference TRBV7-9 and TRBJ2-7, is DTGVSQNPRHKITKRGQNVTFRCDPISEHNRLYWYRQTLGQGPEFLTYFQNEAQLEKSRLLSDRFSAERPKGSFSTLEIQRTEQGDSAMYLCASSSWEGNPYEQYFGPGTRLTVT.

The V call is TRBV7-9, the J call TRBJ2-3, with a tentative D call TRBD1 (6 bases). The CDR3 has 18 residues. Between the trimmed V and J ends, which lost 1 base and 2 bases, there was a span of 19 bases. The germline V gene encodes CDR1 SEHNR and CDR2 FQNEAQ (reference sequence). This CDR3 is CASSLDSDSSWTTDTQYF. The CDR3 nucleotides are TGTGCCAGCAGCTTAGATTCGGACAGCTCCTGGACCACAGATACGCAGTATTTT. The variable domain in full, with the rest retrieved from reference TRBV7-9 and TRBJ2-3, is DTGVSQNPRHKITKRGQNVTFRCDPISEHNRLYWYRQTLGQGPEFLTYFQNEAQLEKSRLLSDRFSAERPKGSFSTLEIQRTEQGDSAMYLCASSLDSDSSWTTDTQYFGPGTRLTVL.

V and J are TRBV2 and TRBJ1-4; D gene unclear. This CDR3 spans 17 amino acids. Germline V gives CDR1 SNHLY, CDR2 FYNNEI. V shed 5 bases and J shed 4 bases, with 20 bases lying between them. CDR3 region: CASSPADTTPNNEKLFF. The CDR3 DNA is TGTGCCAGCAGTCCCGCTGATACCACGCCGAATAATGAAAAACTGTTTTTT.

This clone was detected only a few times. The chain recombines TRBV27 with TRBJ2-7, with TRBD1 matching 8 bases. This CDR3 contains 13 residues. Germline trimming cut 6 bases from V and 6 bases from J; bases unmatched to any gene: 7. Germline values: CDR1 MNHEY, CDR2 SMNVEV (reference sequence). The CDR3, as DNA: TGTGCCAGCAGCTCTCTGACAGGGGTCGAGCAGTACTTC. Protein sequence: CASSSLTGVEQYF.

J is TRBJ1-1 and V is TRBV9; D unclear. V gave up 0 bases and J gave up 5 bases, with 5 bases separating them. Looked up from germline, CDR1 is SGDLS and CDR2 is YYNGEE. This CDR3 region has 12 residues. Here the CDR3 reads CASSVADTEAFF. The CDR3 nucleotides read TGTGCCAGCAGCGTAGCTGATACTGAAGCTTTCTTT.

The chain carries TRBV27 and TRBJ2-7; D gene uncertain. There are 16 residues in the CDR3. Trimming took off 0 bases at V and 1 base at J, with 13 bases between the two ends. From germline, CDR1 is MNHEY and CDR2 SMNVEV (reference sequence). For the CDR3, the DNA is TGTGCCAGCAGTTTATCAATCCCGAGGCGGTCCTACGAGCAGTACTTC. Encoded protein: CASSLSIPRRSYEQYF.

This chain links TRBV6-1 with TRBJ2-7, with 10 bases lining up with TRBD1. Germline V CDR1 and CDR2: MNHNS, SASEGT. J was trimmed by 0 bases and V by 10 bases; bases with no gene match: 6. This CDR3 is 14 amino acids long. The chain's CDR3 is CATPGQGHSYEQYF. CDR3 in DNA: TGTGCCACCCCGGGACAGGGGCACTCCTACGAGCAGTACTTC.

The chain has TRBV19 and TRBJ1-2, with D possibly matching TRBD1 (5 bases). Germline CDR1 and CDR2: LNHDA and SQIVND (reference sequence). V was clipped by 1 base and J by 1 base, with 10 bases between them. The CDR3 length is 15 residues. This chain's CDR3 is CASSIGDWNNYGYTF. The CDR3 DNA reads as TGTGCCAGTAGTATAGGGGACTGGAATAACTATGGCTACACCTTC. The whole variable domain, filled in from reference TRBV19 and TRBJ1-2, reads DGGITQSPKYLFRKEGQNVTLSCEQNLNHDAMYWYRQDPGQGLRLIYYSQIVNDFQKGDIAEGYSVSREKKESFPLTVTSAQKNPTAFYLCASSIGDWNNYGYTFGSGTRLTVV.

The chain uses TRBV15 and TRBJ2-3; D unresolved. Germline V gives CDR1 LNHNV, CDR2 YYDKDF (reference sequence). This CDR3 has 17 residues. V was trimmed by 1 base and J by 0 bases, leaving 14 bases between them. The CDR3 reads CATSRVFALTSTDTQYF. DNA for the CDR3: TGTGCCACCAGCAGAGTCTTTGCCCTCACTAGCACAGATACGCAGTATTTT.

The CDR3 DNA is TGTGCCAGCAGCCAGGAAGGGCTCAATCAGCCCCAGCATTTT. Protein product: CASSQEGLNQPQHF. The V gene is TRBV5-6, the J gene TRBJ1-5; D not certain. Germline values: CDR1 SGHDT, CDR2 YYEEEE. V dropped 4 bases and J dropped 3 bases, with 11 bases sitting between them. CDR3 length equals 14 residues.

The chain has TRBV7-2 and TRBJ1-2, with D perhaps TRBD1 (5 bases). The length of the CDR3 is 15 residues. CDR1 is SGHTA and CDR2 is FQGNSA in the germline V gene. Trimming took 2 bases from V and 7 from J, leaving 17 bases between them. CDR3 DNA: TGTGCCAGCAGCTTACGTAAAGGGGTCTTCGGTGGCTACACCTTC. Its translation: CASSLRKGVFGGYTF.

The chain couples TRBV15 to TRBJ1-2, with TRBD1 identical over 7 bases. Germline V gene data show CDR1 as LNHNV and CDR2 as YYDKDF (reference sequence). This CDR3 comprises 15 residues. Germline trimming cut 0 bases from V and 4 bases from J; bases unmatched to any gene: 5. The CDR3: CATSRDWDSGYGYTF. The CDR3 coding sequence is TGTGCCACCAGCAGAGATTGGGACAGTGGCTATGGCTACACCTTC.

This chain connects TRBV7-9 to TRBJ2-7, with a possible D match to TRBD2 (7 bases). The length of the CDR3 is 15 residues. Per germline, CDR1 SEHNR and CDR2 FQNEAQ (reference sequence). Trimming left V 5 bases short and J 2 bases short, with 16 bases between. As DNA, the CDR3 is TGTGCCAGCAGCCAAGGGGGGGAGGGCCCCTACGAGCAGTACTTC. Translation: CASSQGGEGPYEQYF.

This chain links TRBV30 with TRBJ2-2; the D gene could be TRBD1 or TRBD2 (5 bases each). Trimming shortened V by 2 bases and J by 6 bases, and 13 bases separated the two germline ends. Germline CDR1 and CDR2: GTSNPN and SVGIG (reference sequence). This CDR3 region has 14 residues. The CDR3: CAWSYQGSAGELFF. In nucleotides, the CDR3 is TGTGCCTGGAGTTACCAGGGTAGCGCCGGGGAGCTGTTTTTT.

The chain uses TRBV19 and TRBJ2-1; 9 bases are a match to TRBD2. CDR1 LNHDA and CDR2 SQIVND come from the germline V gene (reference sequence). This CDR3 spans 15 amino acids. With 3 bases clipped from V and 4 bases from J, the junction kept 4 bases outside the gene matches. The DNA of the CDR3 is TGTGCCAGTAGTATGGGCGGGAGGGCGTACAATGAGCAGTTCTTC. Translating gives CASSMGGRAYNEQFF.

The chain joins TRBV28 to TRBJ2-1; the D is unclear. The germline V gene has CDR1 MDHEN and CDR2 SYDVKM. The CDR3 length is 15 residues. V was trimmed by 4 bases and J by 0 bases, leaving 10 bases between them. CDR3 nucleotide sequence: TGTGCCAGCAGTTCCCGGACCCCCTCCTACAATGAGCAGTTCTTC. Its translation is CASSSRTPSYNEQFF.

The rearrangement links TRBV6-5 to TRBJ1-2; perhaps TRBD1 as D (5 bases). Trimming left V 0 bases short and J 4 bases short, with 12 bases between. The CDR3 runs 15 residues. Germline V gene sequence: CDR1 MNHEY, CDR2 SVGAGI. The DNA of the CDR3 is TGTGCCAGCAGTTACTCGAAGGAAGGGGTCTATGGCTACACCTTC. Translation: CASSYSKEGVYGYTF.